This T cell receptor (beta chain) is from a study of blood T cell repertoires in COVID-19. Study background: The United States, Italy and Spain supplied acute and convalescent COVID-19 samples. Sources were T cells, B-cell-depleted T cells, or PBMCs; the material itself was cDNA or gDNA.

The germline CDR1 and CDR2 sequences are SQVTM and ANQGSEA. Unmatched junction bases numbered 8, after V lost 7 bases and J lost 3 bases. The CDR3 covers 14 residues. Original handling: Nucleated cell number was recorded as an estimate derived from reference gene primer amplification. Produced via immunoSEQ multiplex PCR; TCRdb's table is partial and in-frame only. The DNA gave D and trimming, while V, J and clone size come from that table. There are about 300,000 clones in the sample; approximately 86% occur only once, and approximately 2.2% lies in the top ten. V gene TRBV29-1 combines with J gene TRBJ2-5; 10 positions match TRBD2. The sequence came from a man aged 18 to 35 with active or convalescent COVID-19. The source material was peripheral blood. The CDR3 bases are TGCAGCGCGCGGCTAGCGGGGGTCAAAGAGACCCAGTACTTC. Its protein is CSARLAGVKETQYF.